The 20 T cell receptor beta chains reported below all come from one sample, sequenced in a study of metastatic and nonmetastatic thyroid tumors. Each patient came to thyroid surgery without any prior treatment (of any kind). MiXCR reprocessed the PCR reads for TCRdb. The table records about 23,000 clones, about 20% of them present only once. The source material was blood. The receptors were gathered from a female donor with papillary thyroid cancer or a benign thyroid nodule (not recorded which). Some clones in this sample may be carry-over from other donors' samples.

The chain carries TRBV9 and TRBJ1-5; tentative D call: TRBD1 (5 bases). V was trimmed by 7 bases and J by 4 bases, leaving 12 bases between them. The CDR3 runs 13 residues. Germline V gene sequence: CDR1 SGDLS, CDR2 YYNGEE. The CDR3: CASSGADNQPQHF. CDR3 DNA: TGTGCCAGCTCTGGGGCAGATAATCAGCCCCAGCATTTT. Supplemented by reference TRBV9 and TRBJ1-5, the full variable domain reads DSGVTQTPKHLITATGQRVTLRCSPRSGDLSVYWYQQSLDQGLQFLIQYYNGEERAKGNILERFSAQQFPDLHSELNLSSLELGDSALYFCASSGADNQPQHFGDGTRLSIL.

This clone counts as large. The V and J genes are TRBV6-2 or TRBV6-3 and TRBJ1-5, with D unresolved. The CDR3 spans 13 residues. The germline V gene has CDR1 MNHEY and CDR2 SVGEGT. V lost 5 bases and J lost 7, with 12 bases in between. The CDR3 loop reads CASSPWRGQPQHF. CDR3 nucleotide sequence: TGTGCCAGCAGTCCGTGGAGAGGCCAGCCCCAGCATTTT.

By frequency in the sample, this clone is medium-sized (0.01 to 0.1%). CDR3 sequence reads: CASSQQGTGGLEQYF. The CDR3 DNA reads as TGTGCCAGCAGCCAACAGGGGACTGGGGGTCTCGAGCAGTACTTC. This sequence joins TRBV3-1 and TRBJ2-7, with D possibly called TRBD1 or TRBD2 (6 bases each). V lost 2 bases to trimming and J lost 6 bases, with 17 bases between them. This CDR3 is 15 amino acids long. Germline CDR1 LGHDT, CDR2 YNNKEL (reference sequence).

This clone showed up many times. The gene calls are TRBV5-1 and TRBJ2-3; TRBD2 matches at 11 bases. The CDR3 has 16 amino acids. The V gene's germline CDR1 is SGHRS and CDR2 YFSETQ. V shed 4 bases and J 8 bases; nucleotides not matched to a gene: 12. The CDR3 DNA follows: TGCGCCAGCAGCCCCGGGACTAGCGGATCTTTGGGTACGCAGTATTTT. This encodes CASSPGTSGSLGTQYF.

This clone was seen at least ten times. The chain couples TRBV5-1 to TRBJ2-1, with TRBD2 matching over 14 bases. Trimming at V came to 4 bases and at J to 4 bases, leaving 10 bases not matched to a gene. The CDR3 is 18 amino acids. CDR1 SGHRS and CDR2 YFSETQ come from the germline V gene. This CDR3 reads CASSGMGLAGEVYNEQFF. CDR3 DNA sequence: TGCGCCAGCAGCGGGATGGGACTAGCGGGAGAGGTATACAATGAGCAGTTCTTC.

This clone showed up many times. CDR3 region: CASSASSGRAGELFF. The CDR3 DNA reads TGTGCCAGCAGCGCTTCTAGCGGGAGGGCCGGGGAGCTGTTTTTT. The chain uses TRBV7-9 and TRBJ2-2, with 12 bases fitting TRBD2. The CDR3 extends over 15 amino acids. Germline loops: CDR1 SEHNR, CDR2 FQNEAQ (reference sequence). Trimming took 5 bases from V and 6 from J; bases not matched to a gene: 4. The whole variable domain, remainder taken from reference TRBV7-9 and TRBJ2-2, is DTGVSQNPRHKITKRGQNVTFRCDPISEHNRLYWYRQTLGQGPEFLTYFQNEAQLEKSRLLSDRFSAERPKGSFSTLEIQRTEQGDSAMYLCASSASSGRAGELFFGEGSRLTVL.

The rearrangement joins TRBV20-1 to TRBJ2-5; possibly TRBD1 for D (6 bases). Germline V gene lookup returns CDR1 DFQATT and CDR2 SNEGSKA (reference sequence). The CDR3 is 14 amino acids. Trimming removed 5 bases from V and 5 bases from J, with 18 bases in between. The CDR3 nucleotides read TGCAGTGCTCCGGTACCGGGTAGGGGGGAGACCCAGTACTTC. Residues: CSAPVPGRGETQYF.

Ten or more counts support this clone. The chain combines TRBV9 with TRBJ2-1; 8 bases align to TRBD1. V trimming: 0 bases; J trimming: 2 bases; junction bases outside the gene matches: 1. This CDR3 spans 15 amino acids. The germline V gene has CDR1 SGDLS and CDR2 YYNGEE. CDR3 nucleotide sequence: TGTGCCAGCAGCGTAGCGGACAGGGCCTACAATGAGCAGTTCTTC. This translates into CASSVADRAYNEQFF.

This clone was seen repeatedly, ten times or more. CDR3 DNA sequence: TGCAGTGCTAGAGCCCCCTATTATGTTGGGGGCTACACCTTC. Amino acids: CSARAPYYVGGYTF. The chain employs TRBV20-1 and TRBJ1-2; D remains unclear. Germline CDR1 reads DFQATT; CDR2 reads SNEGSKA (reference sequence). The CDR3 length is 14 residues. Between the trimmed V and J ends, which lost 1 base and 8 bases, there was a span of 17 bases.

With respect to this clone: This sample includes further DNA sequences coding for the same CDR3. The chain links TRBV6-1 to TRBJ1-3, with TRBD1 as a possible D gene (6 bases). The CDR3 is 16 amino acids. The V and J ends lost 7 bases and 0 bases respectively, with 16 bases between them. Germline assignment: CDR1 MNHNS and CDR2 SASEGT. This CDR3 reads CASTLSTGHSGNTIYF. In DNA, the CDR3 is TGTGCCAGCACCCTTTCCACAGGGCACTCTGGAAACACCATATATTTT.

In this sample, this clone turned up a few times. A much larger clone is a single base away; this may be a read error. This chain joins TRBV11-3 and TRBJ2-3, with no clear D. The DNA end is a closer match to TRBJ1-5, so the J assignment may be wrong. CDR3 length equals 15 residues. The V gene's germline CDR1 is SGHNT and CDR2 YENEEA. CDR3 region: CASSLGDAITDTQHF. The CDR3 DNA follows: TGTGCCAGCAGCTTAGGAGACGCTATCACAGATACGCAGCATTTT.

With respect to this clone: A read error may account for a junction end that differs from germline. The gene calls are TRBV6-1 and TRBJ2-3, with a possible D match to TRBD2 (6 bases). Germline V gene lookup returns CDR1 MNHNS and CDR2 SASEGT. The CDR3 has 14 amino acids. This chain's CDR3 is CASSEQGGTDTQYF. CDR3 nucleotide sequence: TGTGCCAGCAGTGAACAGGGAGGCACAGATACGCAGTACTTT.

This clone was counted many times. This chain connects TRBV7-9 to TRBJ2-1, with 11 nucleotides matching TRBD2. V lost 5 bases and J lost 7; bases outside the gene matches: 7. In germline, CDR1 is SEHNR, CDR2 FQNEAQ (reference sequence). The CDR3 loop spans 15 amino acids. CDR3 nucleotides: TGTGCCAGCAGCCCCGGGTCTAGCGGGAGGAATGAGCAGTTCTTC. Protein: CASSPGSSGRNEQFF. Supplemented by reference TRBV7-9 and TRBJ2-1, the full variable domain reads DTGVSQNPRHKITKRGQNVTFRCDPISEHNRLYWYRQTLGQGPEFLTYFQNEAQLEKSRLLSDRFSAERPKGSFSTLEIQRTEQGDSAMYLCASSPGSSGRNEQFFGPGTRLTVL.

The CDR3 spells CASSPTTVELFF. The CDR3 nucleotides are TGTGCCAGCAGCCCGACTACCGTTGAGCTGTTTTTT. This chain joins TRBV7-8 and TRBJ2-2, with D maybe TRBD2 (5 bases). The germline CDR1 and CDR2 sequences are SGHVS and FQNEAQ. V lost 5 bases and J 11 bases, leaving 12 bases between the germline ends. This CDR3 region has 12 residues.

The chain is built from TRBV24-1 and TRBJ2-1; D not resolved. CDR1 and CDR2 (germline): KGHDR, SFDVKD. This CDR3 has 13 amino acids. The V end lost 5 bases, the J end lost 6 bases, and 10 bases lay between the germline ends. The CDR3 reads CATSALTANEQFF. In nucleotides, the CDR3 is TGTGCCACCAGTGCCCTCACGGCCAATGAGCAGTTCTTC.

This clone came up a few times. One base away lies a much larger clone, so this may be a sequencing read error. In nucleotides, the CDR3 is TGTGCCAGCAGACCGCTTGGCGGGAGGTCGGGCACAGATACGCAGTATTTT. Its protein is CASRPLGGRSGTDTQYF. The rearrangement links TRBV9 to TRBJ2-3; 8 bases are shared with TRBD2. CDR3 length: 17 residues. Germline CDR1 is SGDLS and CDR2 is YYNGEE. V gave up 5 bases and J gave up 1 base; unmatched junction bases: 12.

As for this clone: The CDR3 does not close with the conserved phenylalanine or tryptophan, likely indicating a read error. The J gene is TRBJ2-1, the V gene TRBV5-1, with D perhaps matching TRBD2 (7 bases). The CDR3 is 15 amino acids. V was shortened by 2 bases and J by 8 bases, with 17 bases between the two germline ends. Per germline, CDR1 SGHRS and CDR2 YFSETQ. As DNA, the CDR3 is TGCGCCAGCAGCTTCGGGGGGCCTCTGGGAGATGAGCAGTTCTCC. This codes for CASSFGGPLGDEQFS.

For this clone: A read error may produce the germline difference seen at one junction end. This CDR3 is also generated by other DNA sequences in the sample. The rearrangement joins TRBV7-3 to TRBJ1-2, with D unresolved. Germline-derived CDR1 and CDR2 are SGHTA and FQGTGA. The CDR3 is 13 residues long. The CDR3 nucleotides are TGTGCCAGCAGCTTAGACCAGTCTGGCGGCTACACATTC. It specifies CASSLDQSGGYTF.

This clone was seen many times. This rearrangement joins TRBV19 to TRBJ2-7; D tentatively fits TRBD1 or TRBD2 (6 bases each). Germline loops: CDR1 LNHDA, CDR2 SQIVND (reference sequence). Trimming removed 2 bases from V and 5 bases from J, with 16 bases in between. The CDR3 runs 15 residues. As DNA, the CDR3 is TGTGCCAGTAGTATAACGTTAGGGGGGACTCACGAGCAGTACTTC. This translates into CASSITLGGTHEQYF.

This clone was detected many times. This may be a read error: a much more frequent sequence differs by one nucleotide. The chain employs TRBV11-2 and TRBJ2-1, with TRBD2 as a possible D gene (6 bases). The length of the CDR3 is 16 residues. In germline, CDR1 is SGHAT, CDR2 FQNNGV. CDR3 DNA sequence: TGTGCCAGCGGCTTATCAGCGGGCGCCTCCTACAATGAGCAGTTCTTC. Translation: CASGLSAGASYNEQFF. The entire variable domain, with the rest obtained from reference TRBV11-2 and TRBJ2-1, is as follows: EAGVAQSPRYKIIEKRQSVAFWCNPISGHATLYWYQQILGQGPKLLIQFQNNGVVDDSQLPKDRFSAERLKGVDSTLKIQPAKLEDSAVYLCASGLSAGASYNEQFFGPGTRLTVL.